Each of the 29 T cell receptor beta chains below was sequenced from the same sample in a study of molecular identifiers for immune sequencing clone quantification. TCRdb recomputed calls from the PCR reads with MiXCR, one row per CDR3 protein. The sample gives about 640,000 distinct CDR3 sequences, about 20% of which show up once; roughly 0.9% is in the top ten. Sequencing was done on a sample of naive CD8+ T cells from blood, with Jurkat cell RNA spiked in. Indicated subset: FACS-sorted CD8+CD4-CCR7+CD45RA+ naive T cells. Receptor source: a human donor in good health. Some libraries in this study had Jurkat cell RNA spiked in.

Notes on this clonotype: Being one base from a much bigger clone, this may be a read error. The chain uses TRBV6-5 and TRBJ2-7; D uncertain. CDR1 is MNHEY, CDR2 SVGAGI, per germline. The CDR3 spans 13 residues. In DNA form, the CDR3 reads TGTGCCGGCAGACCATCGGAACACTACGAGCAGTACTTC. Translated, it gives CAGRPSEHYEQYF.

This clonotype showed up just a few times. The chain carries TRBV6-5 and TRBJ2-3; D may be TRBD1 (8 bases). The CDR3 consists of 16 residues. Trimming stripped 2 bases from V and 4 bases from J, with 16 bases between. CDR1 and CDR2 (germline): MNHEY, SVGAGI. CDR3 sequence reads: CASSYTKTGGADTQYF. The CDR3 coding sequence is TGTGCCAGCAGTTACACGAAAACAGGGGGGGCAGATACGCAGTATTTT.

This clonotype showed up just a few times. This chain connects TRBV27 to TRBJ2-7; D is possibly TRBD2 (6 bases). The germline CDR1 and CDR2 sequences are MNHEY and SMNVEV (reference sequence). CDR3 size: 13 residues. V was shortened by 5 bases and J by 7 bases, with 15 bases between the two germline ends. The CDR3 nucleotides read TGTGCCAGCAGTCCCCCGGGACTCTCTGAGCAGTACTTC. It codes for CASSPPGLSEQYF.

This clonotype was picked up many times. The chain combines TRBV7-9 with TRBJ2-7; D remains ambiguous. CDR1 is SEHNR, CDR2 FQNEAQ, per germline (reference sequence). V shed 5 bases and J shed 1 base, with 12 bases lying between them. The CDR3 is made up of 14 amino acids. The CDR3 is CASSAGPRSYEQYF. The CDR3 DNA reads as TGTGCCAGCAGCGCCGGACCGAGATCCTACGAGCAGTACTTC.

J is TRBJ2-3 and V is TRBV28, with a tentative D call TRBD2 (5 bases). Germline lookup yields CDR1 MDHEN and CDR2 SYDVKM. V lost 5 bases and J lost 6, with 15 bases in between. The length of the CDR3 is 14 residues. CDR3 nucleotides: TGTGCCAGCAGTCACGAGGGTATTAGGGATACGCAGTATTTT. Translating gives CASSHEGIRDTQYF.

To note about this clonotype: Since a much larger clone is just one base distant, this may be a read error. The chain has TRBV6-5 and TRBJ2-7; a weak D match, TRBD2 (5 bases). The CDR3 is 13 residues long. Germline CDR1 is MNHEY and CDR2 is SVGAGI. Trimming took 8 bases from V and 2 from J, leaving 13 bases between them. The CDR3 DNA reads as TGTGCCAGCGGTGGACCGGGAACCTACGAGCAGTACTTC. This gives the protein CASGGPGTYEQYF.

This clonotype was observed at least ten times. The V and J genes are TRBV4-1 and TRBJ2-2, with a tentative D call TRBD1 (5 bases). Germline lookup yields CDR1 MGHRA and CDR2 YSYEKL. The CDR3 contains 15 residues. Trimming stripped 2 bases from V and 0 bases from J, with 7 bases between. The CDR3: CASSQTRANTGELFF. CDR3 bases: TGCGCCAGCAGCCAAACCAGGGCGAACACCGGGGAGCTGTTTTTT.

This clonotype showed up many times. One end of the junction is discordant with germline, which a read error may explain. V usage is TRBV4-3 and J usage is TRBJ2-5; no reliable D call. Per the germline V gene, CDR1 is LGHNA and CDR2 is YSLEER. The CDR3 is made up of 15 amino acids. The CDR3 reads CASSQDLTRAETRYF. CDR3 nucleotides: TGCGCCAGCAGCCAAGATCTCACCAGAGCCGAGACCCGGTACTTC.

This clonotype was seen ten or more times. The chain is built from TRBV2 and TRBJ2-3, with D possibly matching TRBD2 (5 bases). This CDR3 spans 14 amino acids. V was trimmed by 2 bases and J by 3 bases, leaving 9 bases between them. Germline CDR1 is SNHLY and CDR2 is FYNNEI. CDR3: CASSELAGTDTQYF. The CDR3 DNA sequence: TGTGCCAGCAGTGAACTAGCAGGTACAGATACGCAGTATTTT.

This clonotype was observed at least ten times. V gene TRBV25-1 combines with J gene TRBJ2-1; no definite D call. This CDR3 has 17 residues. Trimming cost V 1 base and J 6 bases, with 19 bases left between them. Germline CDR1 is MGHDK and CDR2 is SYGVNS. CDR3 DNA: TGTGCCAGCAGTGAATCCCTTGGTATAGTCTTGGGCAATGAGCAGTTCTTC. Translating it yields CASSESLGIVLGNEQFF.

J is TRBJ2-7 and V is TRBV7-2; 14 nucleotides agree with TRBD2. V lost 6 bases, J lost 6 bases, and 13 bases stayed unmatched. CDR1 SGHTA and CDR2 FQGNSA come from the germline V gene. The CDR3 loop spans 17 amino acids. As DNA, the CDR3 is TGTGCCAGCAGAGAGGGGACTAGCGGGAGCCTGTTCACCGAGCAGTACTTC. This sequence encodes CASREGTSGSLFTEQYF.

Note on this clonotype: A much larger clone sits a single nucleotide away, making a read error possible. The chain recombines TRBV6-5 with TRBJ1-1; D is unclear. Per germline, CDR1 MNHEY and CDR2 SVGAGI. The CDR3 is 13 amino acids. The CDR3 reads CASSYNARDEASF. Here the CDR3 DNA reads TGTGCCAGCAGTTACAACGCGCGTGATGAAGCTTCCTTT.

This clonotype was detected only a few times. The rearrangement uses TRBV3-2 and TRBJ2-3; the D call of TRBD2 is as the table states it, not checked on the DNA. TRBV3-2 is a recognized pseudogene. The CDR3 runs to 15 residues. The CDR3, as DNA: TGTGCCAGCAGCCAGACGGAGGGGCGCACAGATACGCAGTATTTT. Its translation: CASSQTEGRTDTQYF.

This clonotype has at least ten counts. The chain combines TRBV10-3 with TRBJ2-3; D is possibly TRBD1 (6 bases). Germline lookup yields CDR1 ENHRY and CDR2 SYGVKD. This CDR3 contains 15 residues. Deletions cut 4 bases from V and 0 bases from J, with 11 bases between. CDR3 region: CAISAGQSSTDTQYF. CDR3 nucleotide sequence: TGTGCCATCAGTGCCGGACAGTCTAGCACAGATACGCAGTATTTT.

This clonotype was detected only a few times. The chain combines TRBV19 with TRBJ1-5; D unclear. Germline V CDR1 and CDR2: LNHDA, SQIVND (reference sequence). This CDR3 comprises 14 residues. Trimming shortened V by 3 bases and J by 6 bases, and 12 bases separated the two germline ends. Here the CDR3 DNA reads TGTGCCAGTAGTATGATGCTCGGACGTCAGCCCCAGCATTTT. It codes for CASSMMLGRQPQHF.

This clonotype was picked up many times. The chain recombines TRBV6-2 or TRBV6-3 with TRBJ2-7; 7 bases agree with TRBD1. Germline CDR1 is MNHEY and CDR2 is SVGEGT. Germline trimming cut 5 bases from V and 9 bases from J; bases unmatched to any gene: 10. This CDR3 contains 13 residues. DNA of the CDR3: TGTGCCAGCAGTACCGGGACAGCGGTCCCGCAGTACTTC. It codes for CASSTGTAVPQYF.

At least ten counts were recorded for this clonotype. J is TRBJ1-1 and V is TRBV14; 7 bases align to TRBD1. The CDR3 runs 15 residues. V shed 1 base, J shed 4 bases, and the junction held 6 bases outside the gene matches. The germline CDR1 and CDR2 sequences are SGHDN and FVKESK. DNA for the CDR3: TGTGCCAGCAGCCAAGTAACAGGGGTGGTCACTGAAGCTTTCTTT. It translates to CASSQVTGVVTEAFF.

Many counts were recorded for this clonotype. The chain has TRBV29-1 and TRBJ2-7; 12 positions match TRBD1. The CDR3 is made up of 13 amino acids. V shed 4 bases, J shed 6 bases, and the junction held 4 bases outside the gene matches. Germline CDR1 SQVTM, CDR2 ANQGSEA. The CDR3 coding sequence is TGCAGCGTTGCGGGACAGGGGGCCGGCGAGCAGTACTTC. It translates to CSVAGQGAGEQYF.

This clonotype was found many times. The chain carries TRBV5-6 and TRBJ2-5; D is possibly TRBD1 (6 bases). This CDR3 contains 13 residues. Germline CDR1 is SGHDT and CDR2 is YYEEEE. Trimming left V 4 bases short and J 3 bases short, with 10 bases between. CDR3 nucleotides: TGTGCCAGCAGCCCGGACAGCGAAGAGACCCAGTACTTC. Amino acids: CASSPDSEETQYF.

There are many counts of this clonotype. The rearrangement joins TRBV12-3 or TRBV12-4 to TRBJ1-5, with TRBD1 matching 10 bases. The length of the CDR3 is 16 residues. Trimming cost V 4 bases and J 4 bases; bases outside gene matches: 7. In DNA, the CDR3 is TGTGCCAGCAGTTCTATAGGGACAGGGGAGAATCAGCCCCAGCATTTT. Translated, it gives CASSSIGTGENQPQHF.

Remarks on this clonotype: A much bigger clone sits one base away, suggesting this may be a read error. The chain employs TRBV4-1 and TRBJ1-3; no clear D gene. Germline values: CDR1 MGHRA, CDR2 YSYEKL. The CDR3 totals 16 residues. The V end was cut by 4 bases, the J end by 0 bases, with 13 bases between. The CDR3 DNA is TGCGCCAGCAGCCGAACGGATTGGAGCTCTGGAAACACCATATATTTT. It translates to CASSRTDWSSGNTIYF.

Points on this clonotype: Being one base from a much bigger clone, this may be a read error. V gene TRBV4-3 combines with J gene TRBJ2-7; D unclear. Germline assignment: CDR1 LGHNA and CDR2 YSLEER. The CDR3 sequence is 15 residues long. In DNA, the CDR3 is TGCGCCAGCAGCCAAGGTTCGTCTCCTCGCTACGGGCAGTACTTC. It encodes CASSQGSSPRYGQYF.

This clonotype was recorded many times. This sequence joins TRBV9 and TRBJ2-3, with a tentative D call TRBD1 (5 bases). This CDR3 comprises 15 residues. CDR1 is SGDLS, CDR2 YYNGEE, per germline. The V end was cut by 1 base, the J end by 1 base, with 10 bases between. The CDR3 reads CASSVLARGTDTQYF. CDR3 bases: TGTGCCAGCAGCGTATTGGCCAGGGGCACAGATACGCAGTATTTT.

J is TRBJ2-7 and V is TRBV3-1; 8 bases map to TRBD1. From germline, CDR1 is LGHDT and CDR2 YNNKEL (reference sequence). V was clipped by 0 bases and J by 5 bases; unmatched bases: 15. This CDR3 region has 18 residues. CDR3 loop: CASSQDGTGQGPIDEQYF. The DNA for the CDR3 is TGTGCCAGCAGCCAAGACGGGACAGGTCAGGGGCCCATTGACGAGCAGTACTTC.

This clonotype has a handful of counts. The V call is TRBV19, the J call TRBJ1-1; 7 bases map to TRBD1. The CDR3 contains 15 residues. The germline V gene encodes CDR1 LNHDA and CDR2 SQIVND (reference sequence). The V gene end was trimmed by 1 base and the J gene end by 3 bases; junction bases not matched to a gene: 5. The CDR3 bases are TGTGCCAGTAGTATAGGCGGCAGGGGGGACACTGAAGCTTTCTTT. It codes for CASSIGGRGDTEAFF.

In its sample, this clonotype was seen a few times. V is TRBV13 and J is TRBJ1-1; D might be TRBD1 (5 bases). V was trimmed by 5 bases and J by 0 bases, leaving 19 bases between them. The CDR3 covers 17 residues. Germline CDR1 reads PRHDT; CDR2 reads FYEKMQ (reference sequence). In DNA form, the CDR3 reads TGTGCCAGCAGCCAAATGGGCCTCTCAGGGCTGAACACTGAAGCTTTCTTT. It encodes CASSQMGLSGLNTEAFF. Filled out from reference TRBV13 and TRBJ1-1, the complete variable domain reads AAGVIQSPRHLIKEKRETATLKCYPIPRHDTVYWYQQGPGQDPQFLISFYEKMQSDKGSIPDRFSAQQFSDYHSELNMSSLELGDSALYFCASSQMGLSGLNTEAFFGQGTRLTVV.

A remark on this clonotype: Possible read error: a much larger clone is one base away. This chain connects TRBV6-1 to TRBJ2-5; D may be TRBD1 (6 bases). This CDR3 contains 12 residues. The germline CDR1 and CDR2 sequences are MNHNS and SASEGT. CDR3 sequence reads: CASRDSKETQHF. CDR3 nucleotide sequence: TGTGCCAGCAGGGACAGTAAAGAGACCCAGCACTTC.

As to this clonotype: One base away lies a much larger clone, so this may be a sequencing read error. This chain connects TRBV11-2 to TRBJ1-6; no firm D call. CDR1 is SGHAT and CDR2 is FQNNGV in the germline V gene. There are 14 residues in the CDR3. CDR3 nucleotides: TGTGCCGGCAGCCCGGGAGCCTATAATTCACCCCTCCACTTT. Translated: CAGSPGAYNSPLHF.

This clonotype was detected many times. The chain recombines TRBV6-5 with TRBJ1-5; TRBD1 aligns across 7 bases. Germline CDR1 MNHEY, CDR2 SVGAGI. This CDR3 contains 15 residues. The V gene end was trimmed by 8 bases and the J gene end by 6 bases; junction bases not matched to a gene: 13. The CDR3 here is CASSNTGERAQPQHF. In DNA form, the CDR3 reads TGTGCCAGCTCTAATACAGGGGAGCGGGCTCAGCCCCAGCATTTT.